These T cell receptor beta chains were read from a single sample in a study of early T cells in non-severe SARS-CoV-2 infection. TCRdb re-called the 5' RACE reads through MiXCR, storing one row per CDR3 protein. The repertoire consists of some 57,000 distinct CDR3 sequences, with less than 14% occurring once and the leading ten covering roughly 1.7%. The sample comprised whole blood. The origin of the receptors is an adult who was a healthcare worker with PCR-confirmed SARS-CoV-2 infection or an uninfected control (not recorded which). Both conserved end residues are part of each CDR3. A D gene is named only where the DNA matches it firmly. Rows give clone size only sometimes, using once, few, many, or a class for an expanded clone.

>TRBJ2-3|TRBV7-2|TRBD1|few
CASSHGTVGTWGTDTQYF
TGTGCCAGCAGCCATGGGACAGTGGGCACTTGGGGCACAGATACGCAGTATTTT
>TRBJ2-1|TRBV27|-|many
CASSPERVRNEQFF
TGTGCCAGCAGCCCGGAGAGGGTCCGCAATGAGCAGTTCTTC
>TRBJ1-4|TRBV29-1|-|-
CSAEGNREKLFF
TGCAGCGCGGAGGGGAATCGGGAAAAACTGTTTTTT
>TRBJ2-1|TRBV12-3/TRBV12-4|TRBD1|many
CASSLGDRGNNEQFF
TGTGCCAGCAGTTTAGGGGACAGGGGGAACAATGAGCAGTTCTTC
>TRBJ1-1|TRBV10-3|-|-
CAISGEQKNTEAFF
TGTGCCATCAGTGGGGAACAGAAGAACACTGAAGCTTTCTTT
>TRBJ2-1|TRBV12-3/TRBV12-4|-|few
CASSPTEFSSYNEQFF
TGTGCCAGCAGTCCCACGGAGTTCAGCTCCTACAATGAGCAGTTCTTC
>TRBJ2-4|TRBV6-2/TRBV6-3|-|-
CASSFALFFLGDIQYF
TGTGCCAGCAGTTTCGCCTTATTCTTCCTCGGGGACATTCAGTACTTC
>TRBJ2-1|TRBV20-1|TRBD1|few
CSAKEGQGDYNEQFF
TGCAGTGCTAAGGAGGGACAGGGCGACTACAATGAGCAGTTCTTC
>TRBJ2-7|TRBV20-1|-|-
CSARDLAPYEQYF
TGCAGTGCTAGAGATCTCGCCCCCTACGAGCAGTACTTC
>TRBJ2-1|TRBV9|-|-
CASSVEPYREQFF
TGTGCCAGCAGCGTAGAGCCTTACCGGGAGCAGTTCTTC
>TRBJ1-3|TRBV15|-|many
CATSSRGPGGLGLSENTIYF
TGTGCCACCAGTAGCAGAGGACCCGGGGGATTAGGACTTTCTGAAAACACCATATATTTT
>TRBJ2-3|TRBV20-1|TRBD1|-
CSAAPGQIIDTQYF
TGCAGTGCTGCCCCGGGACAGATTATAGATACGCAGTATTTT
>TRBJ2-2|TRBV3-1|-|many
CASSQELLYTGELFF
TGTGCCAGCAGCCAAGAGTTACTCTACACCGGGGAGCTGTTTTTT
>TRBJ1-2|TRBV29-1|-|many
CSVEQTNYGYTF
TGCAGCGTTGAACAGACTAACTATGGCTACACCTTC
>TRBJ1-1|TRBV7-3|TRBD1|-
CASSSTGGMTEAFF
TGTGCCAGCAGCTCTACAGGGGGGATGACTGAAGCTTTCTTT
>TRBJ1-1|TRBV10-1|-|many
CASSDRGIITEAFF
TGCGCCAGCAGTGACCGGGGGATTATCACTGAAGCTTTCTTT
>TRBJ2-5|TRBV7-2|-|few
CASSFFRFQETQYF
TGTGCCAGCAGCTTTTTCCGGTTCCAAGAGACCCAGTACTTC
>TRBJ1-4|TRBV9|-|few
CASSVGSTVGEKLFF
TGTGCCAGCAGCGTAGGCTCCACAGTCGGGGAAAAACTGTTTTTT
>TRBJ1-2|TRBV4-3|TRBD1|many
CASSQEGGQGFGYTF
TGCGCCAGCAGCCAAGAAGGGGGACAGGGTTTTGGCTACACCTTC
>TRBJ2-5|TRBV9|-|many
CASSVDVGAAETQYF
TGTGCCAGCAGCGTAGATGTAGGGGCGGCGGAGACCCAGTACTTC
>TRBJ2-1|TRBV20-1|-|many
CRVRGARVDEQFF
TGCAGGGTTCGGGGGGCGCGTGTAGATGAGCAGTTCTTC
>TRBJ2-5|TRBV11-2|-|many
CASSFVGDGRQETQYF
TGTGCCAGCAGCTTCGTGGGGGACGGTCGGCAAGAGACCCAGTACTTC
>TRBJ2-7|TRBV6-2/TRBV6-3|-|few
CASRRKGNSYEQYF
TGTGCCAGCAGAAGAAAGGGGAACTCCTACGAGCAGTACTTC
>TRBJ2-1|TRBV6-2/TRBV6-3|TRBD1|many
CASSYSPDREAYRVDEQFF
TGTGCCAGCAGTTACTCCCCGGACAGGGAGGCCTACAGAGTGGATGAGCAGTTCTTC
>TRBJ2-5|TRBV3-1|-|-
CASSQVHWSEYQETQYF
TGTGCCAGCAGCCAAGTTCATTGGTCGGAGTACCAAGAGACCCAGTACTTC
>TRBJ1-5|TRBV6-5|-|-
CASSSEGGQPQHF
TGTGCCAGCAGTTCGGAGGGCGGCCAGCCCCAGCATTTT
>TRBJ2-1|TRBV29-1|-|many
CSVESQASKFF
TGCAGCGTTGAATCCCAGGCCAGCAAGTTCTTC
>TRBJ1-1|TRBV12-3/TRBV12-4|-|-
CASRGLGGEAFF
TGTGCCAGCAGGGGCCTGGGCGGTGAAGCTTTCTTT
>TRBJ2-7|TRBV27|TRBD1|many
CASSLFRDSAVEQYF
TGTGCCAGCAGTTTATTCCGGGACAGCGCGGTCGAGCAGTACTTC
>TRBJ2-7|TRBV9|-|-
CASSVAGSGAYEQYF
TGTGCCAGCAGCGTAGCAGGGTCAGGAGCCTACGAGCAGTACTTC
>TRBJ1-5|TRBV6-2/TRBV6-3|-|many
CASSYRGQGIGQPQHF
TGTGCCAGCAGTTACCGCGGGCAGGGGATCGGTCAGCCCCAGCATTTT
>TRBJ2-2|TRBV30|-|many
CAWNPTGAATGELFF
TGTGCCTGGAACCCGACGGGGGCGGCCACCGGGGAGCTGTTTTTT
>TRBJ2-5|TRBV11-2|TRBD1|many
CASSLDGTGGYETQYF
TGTGCCAGCAGCTTAGACGGGACAGGGGGCTATGAGACCCAGTACTTC
>TRBJ1-2|TRBV4-3|TRBD1|-
CASSQDLGTGPYGYTF
TGCGCCAGCAGCCAAGATCTGGGGACAGGGCCCTATGGCTACACCTTC
>TRBJ2-3|TRBV11-3|-|few
CASSLGLADTQYF
TGTGCCAGCAGCTTAGGTCTAGCAGATACGCAGTATTTT
>TRBJ1-6|TRBV7-6|-|few
CASSEDGTPSPLHF
TGTGCCAGCAGCGAGGACGGGACACCCTCACCCCTCCACTTT
>TRBJ2-1|TRBV29-1|-|-
CSVDTDRIGLGEQFF
TGCAGCGTTGATACGGACCGGATAGGGCTAGGGGAGCAGTTCTTC
>TRBJ1-2|TRBV28|-|-
CASSLFWGGVLGSLFFF
TGTGCCAGCAGTTTATTCTGGGGAGGAGTCCTGGGATCCCTCTTCTTCTTC
>TRBJ1-2|TRBV11-2|-|few
CASSPTGGAQPYGYTF
TGTGCCAGCAGCCCTACAGGAGGGGCGCAACCCTATGGCTACACCTTC
>TRBJ1-1|TRBV12-3/TRBV12-4|-|few
CASSLQGGSTEAFF
TGTGCCAGCAGTTTACAGGGAGGAAGTACTGAAGCTTTCTTT
>TRBJ1-5|TRBV20-1|-|medium-sized
CSARVPAEGNQPQHF
TGCAGTGCTAGAGTCCCCGCTGAGGGCAATCAGCCCCAGCATTTT
>TRBJ1-2|TRBV29-1|-|many
CSVEPRQSYGYTF
TGCAGCGTTGAACCTCGTCAGAGCTATGGCTACACCTTC
>TRBJ1-1|TRBV12-3/TRBV12-4|-|-
CASSLRGGGTEAFF
TGTGCCAGCAGTTTGAGGGGGGGAGGCACTGAAGCTTTCTTT
>TRBJ1-5|TRBV6-4|-|-
CASSEGDAQPQHF
TGTGCCAGCAGTGAGGGGGATGCTCAGCCCCAGCATTTT
>TRBJ2-1|TRBV12-5|-|many
CASGLLTGGEQFF
TGTGCTAGTGGTTTGCTGACAGGAGGTGAGCAGTTCTTC
>TRBJ2-3|TRBV6-5|-|-
CASSYSAGGADTQYF
TGTGCCAGCAGTTACTCGGCGGGTGGGGCAGATACGCAGTATTTT
>TRBJ1-1|TRBV5-4|-|many
CASSLPMGGGNTEAFF
TGTGCCAGCAGCTTGCCTATGGGCGGGGGGAACACTGAAGCTTTCTTT
>TRBJ1-1|TRBV30|-|many
CAWSSEWGLNTEAFF
TGTGCCTGGAGTTCAGAGTGGGGCCTGAACACTGAAGCTTTCTTT
>TRBJ2-7|TRBV30|TRBD2|many
CAWSEGTTYEQYF
TGTGCCTGGAGTGAAGGGACTACCTACGAGCAGTACTTC
>TRBJ1-1|TRBV7-2|-|-
CASSLDGGLEAFF
TGTGCCAGCAGCTTAGATGGGGGACTTGAAGCTTTCTTT
>TRBJ1-2|TRBV29-1|-|many
CSVEIRRNSSYYGYTF
TGCAGCGTTGAAATAAGAAGGAACAGCTCCTACTATGGCTACACCTTC
>TRBJ1-2|TRBV7-9|-|many
CASSLVGQESYTF
TGTGCCAGCAGCTTAGTCGGCCAGGAAAGCTACACCTTC
>TRBJ2-5|TRBV27|-|-
CAIRGTQETQYF
TGTGCCATACGGGGGACCCAAGAGACCCAGTACTTC
>TRBJ1-1|TRBV2|-|many
CASSTGLGTDTEAFF
TGTGCCAGCAGTACCGGGTTGGGAACCGACACTGAAGCTTTCTTT
>TRBJ2-3|TRBV10-2|TRBD2|-
CASSPGLASDTQYF
TGCGCCAGCAGTCCCGGACTAGCGTCAGATACGCAGTATTTT
>TRBJ2-7|TRBV28|-|many
CASSLSPTYEQYF
TGTGCCAGCAGTTTGTCACCCACCTACGAGCAGTACTTC
>TRBJ1-1|TRBV7-8|-|-
CASRLFLGRGTEAFF
TGTGCCAGCAGACTTTTCTTGGGCCGAGGGACTGAAGCTTTCTTT
>TRBJ2-1|TRBV12-2|-|many
CASRLALRRSSSYNEQFF
TGTGCAAGTCGCTTAGCGCTTCGACGGTCGAGCTCCTACAATGAGCAGTTCTTC
>TRBJ2-3|TRBV20-1|-|many
CSARKRNARVLRTDTQYF
TGCAGTGCTAGGAAGAGAAATGCTAGAGTTCTTCGCACAGATACGCAGTATTTT
>TRBJ2-2|TRBV5-4|TRBD2|-
CASSPGLAPTGELFF
TGTGCCAGCAGTCCCGGACTAGCGCCCACCGGGGAGCTGTTTTTT